This TCR beta chain was captured in a study of cytomegalovirus exposure and HLA in healthy donors. PCR primers comprised 60 Vbeta and 13 Jbeta primers. Method: immunoSEQ multiplex PCR; TCRdb's copy keeps in-frame clones and lacks some. The repertoire has under 130,000 clones, just under 75% of them found once; the top ten carry roughly 2.7%. Points from the study as a whole: Later work associated approximately 17,000 TCR beta sequences with HLA alleles at 0.05 false discovery rate. Being productive about 87% or about 30% of the time was typical of most TCR beta V segments in an earlier analysis. Analysis was carried out at a later point, and it linked a missense DCLRE1C variant to TCR beta V- and J-gene trimming. Confirmation in vitro established that three CMV-associated chains were specific for CMV antigens.

In the case of this clone: Its antigen is undetermined.

Germline V gene lookup returns CDR1 LNHNV and CDR2 YYDKDF (reference sequence). The J segment lost 0 bases and the V segment lost 5 bases, leaving 13 bases of the junction unmatched. CDR3 size: 17 residues. The origin of this receptor is a man in his forties or fifties in good health and CMV-seropositive. The rearrangement links TRBV15 to TRBJ2-7, with 7 positions matching TRBD2. Sequenced input: PBMCs. The CDR3 here is CATSPRWTRPDSYEQYF. In nucleotides, the CDR3 is TGTGCCACCAGCCCCCGGTGGACTAGGCCCGACTCCTACGAGCAGTACTTC. The full variable domain, completed using reference TRBV15 and TRBJ2-7, is DAMVIQNPRYQVTQFGKPVTLSCSQTLNHNVMYWYQQKSSQAPKLLFHYYDKDFNNEADTPDNFQSRRPNTSFCFLDIRSPGLGDTAMYLCATSPRWTRPDSYEQYFGPGTRLTVT.